These 10 T cell receptor beta chains came from one sample sequenced in a study of STAT5B mutations in CD4+ large granular lymphocyte leukemia. The repertoire was sequenced with immunoSEQ multiplex PCR; TCRdb's copy has only in-frame clones and lacks some. Of tens of thousands of clones listed, around two thirds are singletons. Sequencing input: CD4+ T cells from blood buffy coats. The receptors come from a human donor in good health.

A remark on this clone: The junction does not match germline at one end; this may be a read error. The genes are TRBV7-7 and TRBJ2-1; TRBD2 aligns across 15 bases. Germline-derived CDR1 and CDR2 are SSHAT and FNYEAQ (reference sequence). This CDR3 spans 17 amino acids. CDR3 amino acids: CASSSGRTSGGGNEQFF. The CDR3 DNA sequence: TGTGCTAGCAGCTCCGGGCGGACTAGCGGGGGGGGGAATGAGCAGTTCTTC.

The V gene is TRBV5-4, the J gene TRBJ2-2, with 7 bases matching TRBD1. Germline assignment: CDR1 SGHNT and CDR2 YYREEE (reference sequence). V was pared by 4 bases and J by 7 bases, with 10 bases of the junction left unmatched. The CDR3 extends over 15 amino acids. The CDR3 region has the DNA TGTGCCAGCAGCCCCGTGGACAGGCCGGGCGGGGAGCTGTTTTTT. Protein product: CASSPVDRPGGELFF.

This chain joins TRBV7-8 and TRBJ1-5; a possible D gene is TRBD1 (6 bases). This CDR3 contains 15 residues. Germline CDR1 reads SGHVS; CDR2 reads FQNEAQ. V was clipped by 3 bases and J by 6 bases, with 15 bases between them. Here the CDR3 DNA reads TGTGCCAGCAGCTTGGAAACAGGGCCGACTCAGCCCCAGCATTTT. Its translation is CASSLETGPTQPQHF.

This chain links TRBV7-9 with TRBJ2-3; 8 bases are a match to TRBD1. This CDR3 is built from 14 residues. The V gene end was trimmed by 7 bases and the J gene end by 7 bases; junction bases not matched to a gene: 10. Germline loops: CDR1 SEHNR, CDR2 FQNEAQ (reference sequence). The CDR3 sequence: CASTTGGGGNTQYF. The CDR3 DNA is TGTGCCAGCACAACAGGGGGAGGTGGGAATACGCAGTATTTT.

The chain has TRBV7-2 and TRBJ2-5, with a tentative D call TRBD1 (6 bases). V lost 1 base, J lost 1 base, and 10 bases lay in between. This CDR3 region has 15 residues. CDR1 and CDR2 (germline): SGHTA, FQGNSA. The CDR3 bases are TGTGCCAGCAGCTTAGACCAAGGGGGCCAAGAGACCCAGTACTTC. This translates into CASSLDQGGQETQYF.

CDR3 protein: CAWSPNSNSNTEAFF. CDR3 coding DNA: TGTGCCTGGAGTCCCAACAGTAATTCGAACACTGAAGCTTTCTTT. J is TRBJ1-1 and V is TRBV30; no clear D gene. The CDR3 has 15 amino acids. Germline V lookup: CDR1 GTSNPN, CDR2 SVGIG (reference sequence). Between the trimmed V and J ends, which lost 2 bases and 1 base, there was a span of 14 bases.

The chain uses TRBV6-6 and TRBJ1-1, with no clear D. The V and J ends lost 10 bases and 0 bases respectively, with 18 bases between them. This CDR3 has 15 amino acids. Germline assignment: CDR1 MNHNY and CDR2 SVGAGI (reference sequence). The CDR3 region has the DNA TGTGCCACTAACTGGGATGGGAAGATGAACACTGAAGCTTTCTTT. It codes for CATNWDGKMNTEAFF.

The J gene is TRBJ2-7, the V gene TRBV27; D remains unclear. Germline V gives CDR1 MNHEY, CDR2 SMNVEV (reference sequence). The CDR3 consists of 18 residues. With 7 bases removed from V and 3 bases from J, the gap between germline ends came to 28 bases. CDR3 sequence (DNA): TGTGCCAGCAACCTATCCCGACCCCCAAGGGTTGAATTCTACGAGCAGTACGTC. Translated: CASNLSRPPRVEFYEQYV.

This chain uses TRBV27 with TRBJ1-4; the D gene is possibly TRBD1 (6 bases). The CDR3 has 15 amino acids. Germline assignment: CDR1 MNHEY and CDR2 SMNVEV (reference sequence). V was pared by 6 bases and J by 4 bases, with 15 bases between. The CDR3 is CASRYQGRLNEKLFF. The CDR3 DNA follows: TGTGCCAGCAGATACCAGGGGAGACTTAATGAAAAACTGTTTTTT.

This sequence joins TRBV19 and TRBJ1-1; TRBD1 is a possible D gene (5 bases). CDR1 is LNHDA, CDR2 SQIVND, per germline (reference sequence). The CDR3 is 16 residues long. With 2 bases removed from V and 6 bases from J, the gap between germline ends came to 19 bases. The CDR3 here is CASSIPRGTKHAEAFF. CDR3 DNA: TGTGCCAGTAGTATACCAAGGGGTACCAAACATGCTGAAGCTTTCTTT.